This TCR beta chain was documented in a study of blood T cell repertoires in COVID-19. Across the study: Acute and convalescent COVID-19 specimens originated in the United States, Italy and Spain.

The CDR3 is made up of 15 amino acids. Germline V lookup: CDR1 LNHDA, CDR2 SQIVND (reference sequence). J gave up 0 bases and V 4 bases, and 3 bases lay outside the gene matches. Authors' processing steps: Using reference gene primer amplification, nucleated cell counts were estimated. The data were produced by immunoSEQ multiplex PCR, yet TCRdb's version contains in-frame clones alone and is incomplete. V, J and clone size derive from that table, while D and trimming were established from the DNA sequence. The table has 95,000 to 110,000 clones, more than 70% seen once; the top ten hold 4% to 4.5%. Sequenced material: peripheral blood. The chain uses TRBV19 and TRBJ1-3; 7 bases are shared with TRBD1. This receptor was obtained from a man between 65 and 80 years old with acute or convalescent COVID-19. The chain's CDR3 is CASSTGDSSGNTIYF. Here the CDR3 DNA reads TGTGCCAGTAGTACAGGGGACAGCTCTGGAAACACCATATATTTT.